A single sample is the source of the 26 T cell receptor beta chains below, sequenced in a study of blood T cell repertoires in COVID-19. Profiled with immunoSEQ multiplex PCR; TCRdb holds only in-frame clones, not every one. Here the sample spans about 340,000 clones, 75% to 90% being singletons. Sequences were obtained from peripheral blood. The receptor set was obtained from a woman aged 45 to 65 with COVID-19, enrolled during active disease.

The CDR3: CASSLGRQEQFF. CDR3 nucleotide sequence: TGTGCCAGCAGCTTAGGCCGACAGGAGCAGTTCTTC. This chain joins TRBV11-3 and TRBJ2-1, with D possibly matching TRBD1 (5 bases). Per the germline V gene, CDR1 is SGHNT and CDR2 is YENEEA. The CDR3 has 12 residues. Trimming took 1 base from V and 10 from J, leaving 8 bases between them. The full variable domain, completed using reference TRBV11-3 and TRBJ2-1, is EAGVVQSPRYKIIEKKQPVAFWCNPISGHNTLYWYLQNLGQGPELLIRYENEEAVDDSQLPKDRFSAERLKGVDSTLKIQPAELGDSAVYLCASSLGRQEQFFGPGTRLTVL.

A single count supports this clone. The chain couples TRBV9 to TRBJ2-7; TRBD1 matches at 11 bases. Per germline, CDR1 SGDLS and CDR2 YYNGEE. This CDR3 is built from 16 residues. Unmatched junction bases numbered 5, after V lost 0 bases and J lost 3 bases. CDR3 nucleotide sequence: TGTGCCAGCAGCGTAGGGTACGGGACAGGGGGCTACGAGCAGTACTTC. Translation: CASSVGYGTGGYEQYF.

This chain uses TRBV10-3 with TRBJ2-5; TRBD1 might be the D (6 bases). CDR1 is ENHRY and CDR2 is SYGVKD in the germline V gene. This CDR3 contains 14 residues. V was trimmed by 4 bases and J by 3 bases, leaving 12 bases between them. The CDR3 DNA reads as TGTGCCATCAGTGGGGAAACAGGGAAAGAGACCCAGTACTTC. Residues: CAISGETGKETQYF.

The chain employs TRBV7-9 and TRBJ1-2, with TRBD1 identical over 8 bases. The V segment lost 1 base and the J segment 7 bases; nucleotides outside the gene matches: 2. The CDR3 contains 13 residues. The germline CDR1 and CDR2 sequences are SEHNR and FQNEAQ (reference sequence). For the CDR3, the DNA is TGTGCCAGCAGCTTAGGGACAGGGTTTGGCTACACCTTC. Residues: CASSLGTGFGYTF. The full variable domain, rest sourced from reference TRBV7-9 and TRBJ1-2, is DTGVSQNPRHKITKRGQNVTFRCDPISEHNRLYWYRQTLGQGPEFLTYFQNEAQLEKSRLLSDRFSAERPKGSFSTLEIQRTEQGDSAMYLCASSLGTGFGYTFGSGTRLTVV.

DNA of the CDR3: TGTGCCAGCAGTTTCCTAGTCGACTATGGCTACACCTTC. Protein: CASSFLVDYGYTF. The genes are TRBV12-3 or TRBV12-4 and TRBJ1-2; the D is unclear. This CDR3 contains 13 residues. V shed 3 bases and J shed 3 bases, with 8 bases lying between them.

The table lists this clone with a few counts. The chain is built from TRBV6-1 and TRBJ1-3; the D gene is possibly TRBD1 (5 bases). Trimming removed 8 bases at V and 2 bases at J, with 10 bases between. The CDR3 has 13 amino acids. From germline, CDR1 is MNHNS and CDR2 SASEGT. The CDR3 loop reads CASFRGTGNTIYF. The DNA for the CDR3 is TGTGCCAGCTTTCGGGGGACTGGAAACACCATATATTTT.

The chain recombines TRBV6-2 or TRBV6-3 with TRBJ2-7, with 8 bases that match TRBD1. Germline trimming cut 0 bases from V and 2 bases from J; bases unmatched to any gene: 6. Germline V gives CDR1 MNHEY, CDR2 SVGEGT. The CDR3 has 16 residues. CDR3 residues: CASSYSIWTGTYEQYF. The DNA for the CDR3 is TGTGCCAGCAGTTACTCGATATGGACAGGGACCTACGAGCAGTACTTC.

The V gene is TRBV5-1, the J gene TRBJ2-1; possibly TRBD2 for D (6 bases). CDR3 size: 15 residues. Trimming took off 0 bases at V and 6 bases at J, with 13 bases between the two ends. Germline V gene lookup returns CDR1 SGHRS and CDR2 YFSETQ. CDR3 sequence: CASSLDPGGVNEQFF. The CDR3 nucleotides are TGCGCCAGCAGCTTGGATCCTGGAGGGGTCAATGAGCAGTTCTTC.

The chain carries TRBV7-2 and TRBJ2-1; D is undetermined. Germline loops: CDR1 SGHTA, CDR2 FQGNSA. The V end was cut by 6 bases, the J end by 1 base, with 10 bases between. This CDR3 is 14 amino acids long. The CDR3 nucleotides are TGTGCCAGCAGACCTCCTATATCCTACAATGAGCAGTTCTTC. This sequence encodes CASRPPISYNEQFF.

The genes are TRBV4-2 and TRBJ2-5, with D possibly being TRBD1 (6 bases). The V end was cut by 3 bases, the J end by 1 base, with 24 bases between. Germline loops: CDR1 LGHNA, CDR2 YNFKEQ. The CDR3 has 19 residues. The CDR3 reads CASSQRGRGTSGTQETQYF. In DNA form, the CDR3 reads TGTGCCAGCAGCCAGAGGGGGAGAGGGACGTCCGGGACCCAAGAGACCCAGTACTTC.

The genes are TRBV10-3 and TRBJ2-7; TRBD2 matches 11 bases. V shed 8 bases and J 3 bases; nucleotides not matched to a gene: 9. The CDR3 sequence is 15 residues long. CDR1 and CDR2 from the germline V gene are ENHRY and SYGVKD. The CDR3 nucleotides read TGTGCCATCTCTAATAGCGGGAGGGCCTTCTACGAGCAGTACTTC. Protein sequence: CAISNSGRAFYEQYF.

V gene TRBV2 combines with J gene TRBJ1-6; D gene ambiguous. The V gene lost 3 bases and the J gene lost 7 bases, with 10 bases spanning the gap. In germline, CDR1 is SNHLY, CDR2 FYNNEI. This CDR3 comprises 14 residues. The CDR3 is CASSDGSGNSPLHF. The CDR3 nucleotides read TGTGCCAGCAGTGATGGCTCGGGAAATTCACCCCTCCACTTT.

The genes are TRBV30 and TRBJ1-4; 7 bases agree with TRBD1. The germline V gene has CDR1 GTSNPN and CDR2 SVGIG (reference sequence). V shed 3 bases and J 7 bases; nucleotides not matched to a gene: 11. The CDR3 is 15 amino acids. The CDR3 region is CAWSPSLRQGEKLFF. CDR3 DNA sequence: TGTGCCTGGAGCCCGTCCCTTAGACAGGGTGAAAAACTGTTTTTT.

This clone has only one observation. The V and J genes are TRBV19 and TRBJ2-6; a weak D match, TRBD1 (6 bases). Per germline, CDR1 LNHDA and CDR2 SQIVND (reference sequence). This CDR3 region has 16 residues. V was cut by 7 bases and J by 2 bases, with 15 bases left in between. CDR3 in amino acids: CASKRATGTGANVLTF. The CDR3 nucleotides are TGTGCCAGTAAAAGGGCGACAGGCACTGGGGCCAACGTCCTGACTTTC.

This clone was seen once. This sequence joins TRBV30 and TRBJ1-5; D is perhaps TRBD1 (6 bases). CDR1 GTSNPN and CDR2 SVGIG come from the germline V gene (reference sequence). The CDR3 has 15 residues. Trimming left V 7 bases short and J 4 bases short, with 20 bases between. CDR3 DNA: TGTGCCTTATCACCCCAGGGGTCGGTAAATCAGCCCCAGCATTTT. Protein: CALSPQGSVNQPQHF.

This clone was seen only a few times. J is TRBJ1-6 and V is TRBV10-3; TRBD1 might be the D (5 bases). The CDR3 contains 15 residues. Trimming removed 6 bases at V and 7 bases at J, with 16 bases between. Germline CDR1 reads ENHRY; CDR2 reads SYGVKD. The CDR3 DNA follows: TGTGCCATCAGCCTCTCGGGGACTGTCAATTCACCCCTCCACTTT. Translation gives CAISLSGTVNSPLHF.

The chain uses TRBV5-3 and TRBJ2-6; weak D call: TRBD2 (7 bases). TRBV5-3 is placed among ORFs of uncertain function. The CDR3 is 15 amino acids. Trimming pared 4 bases from V and 4 bases from J, leaving 12 bases between. This chain's CDR3 is CARSHRGAGANVLTF. CDR3 DNA: TGTGCCAGAAGCCACCGGGGGGCAGGGGCCAACGTCCTGACTTTC.

The table lists this clone with a count of one. V usage is TRBV6-5 and J usage is TRBJ2-1; D is undetermined. CDR1 and CDR2 from the germline V gene are MNHEY and SVGAGI. The CDR3 length is 15 residues. Trimming stripped 7 bases from V and 0 bases from J, with 13 bases between. CDR3 nucleotides: TGTGCCAGCATCCGACTCCCCTCCTCCTACAATGAGCAGTTCTTC. It specifies CASIRLPSSYNEQFF.

The chain employs TRBV24-1 and TRBJ1-5; the D gene is possibly TRBD1 (6 bases). The V end was cut by 6 bases, the J end by 1 base, with 9 bases between. The CDR3 length is 14 residues. CDR1 and CDR2 from the germline V gene are KGHDR and SFDVKD. The CDR3, as DNA: TGTGCCACCAGTATAGGGGGAAGCAATCAGCCCCAGCATTTT. Translation: CATSIGGSNQPQHF.

V gene TRBV6-6 combines with J gene TRBJ2-5; TRBD1 matches at 11 bases. CDR3 length equals 16 residues. V gave up 6 bases and J gave up 2 bases; unmatched junction bases: 8. Germline V lookup: CDR1 MNHNY, CDR2 SVGAGI (reference sequence). For the CDR3, the DNA is TGTGCCAGCAGACCCGGACAGGGGGCTGGACAAGAGACCCAGTACTTC. This sequence encodes CASRPGQGAGQETQYF.

The chain combines TRBV11-3 with TRBJ2-5, with 7 bases matching TRBD2. V lost 5 bases and J lost 7; bases outside the gene matches: 16. There are 16 residues in the CDR3. Germline V gene data show CDR1 as SGHNT and CDR2 as YENEEA. The CDR3 DNA reads TGTGCCAGCAGCGATAGGGGCCCGGGAGGTATATTGACCCAGTACTTC. Translation: CASSDRGPGGILTQYF.

The chain has TRBV30 and TRBJ1-5; TRBD1 might be the D (6 bases). Trimming cost V 2 bases and J 6 bases, with 14 bases left between them. The CDR3 contains 14 residues. From germline, CDR1 is GTSNPN and CDR2 SVGIG (reference sequence). CDR3 loop: CAWSQAGAGQPQHF. Written as DNA, the CDR3 is TGTGCCTGGAGTCAAGCAGGGGCAGGTCAGCCCCAGCATTTT. The whole variable domain, remainder taken from reference TRBV30 and TRBJ1-5, is SQTIHQWPATLVQPVGSPLSLECTVEGTSNPNLYWYRQAAGRGLQLLFYSVGIGQISSEVPQNLSASRPQDRQFILSSKKLLLSDSGFYLCAWSQAGAGQPQHFGDGTRLSIL.

This clone was counted once. CDR3: CASSLGAHSSPDGYTF. CDR3 nucleotide sequence: TGTGCCAGCTCTCTAGGAGCCCATTCCTCTCCAGATGGCTACACCTTC. This rearrangement joins TRBV18 to TRBJ1-2; D remains ambiguous. The CDR3 is 16 amino acids. Trimming removed 6 bases at V and 6 bases at J, with 23 bases between. CDR1 KGHSH and CDR2 LQKENI come from the germline V gene. The complete variable domain, with remaining parts taken from reference TRBV18 and TRBJ1-2, reads NAGVMQNPRHLVRRRGQEARLRCSPMKGHSHVYWYRQLPEEGLKFMVYLQKENIIDESGMPKERFSAEFPKEGPSILRIQQVVRGDSAAYFCASSLGAHSSPDGYTFGSGTRLTVV.

J is TRBJ2-1 and V is TRBV6-1; 10 bases align to TRBD2. CDR1 MNHNS and CDR2 SASEGT come from the germline V gene. V gave up 4 bases and J gave up 4 bases; unmatched junction bases: 7. This CDR3 is 16 amino acids long. The CDR3 protein is CASSAPSAGGYNEQFF. Here the CDR3 DNA reads TGTGCCAGCAGTGCCCCCTCAGCGGGAGGGTACAATGAGCAGTTCTTC.

The chain couples TRBV7-3 to TRBJ2-1; TRBD1 agrees at 8 bases. Germline assignment: CDR1 SGHTA and CDR2 FQGTGA. V was clipped by 5 bases and J by 6 bases; unmatched bases: 3. The CDR3 runs 13 residues. The CDR3 reads CASSPDRVNEQFF. CDR3 DNA: TGTGCCAGCAGCCCGGACAGGGTCAATGAGCAGTTCTTC. The variable domain in full, completed from reference TRBV7-3 and TRBJ2-1, reads GAGVSQTPSNKVTEKGKYVELRCDPISGHTALYWYRQSLGQGPEFLIYFQGTGAADDSGLPNDRFFAVRPEGSVSTLKIQRTERGDSAVYLCASSPDRVNEQFFGPGTRLTVL.

About this clone: Other DNA sequences in the same sample also yield this CDR3. J is TRBJ1-2 and V is TRBV7-2; D might be TRBD1 (5 bases). The V and J ends lost 3 bases and 5 bases respectively, with 13 bases between them. From germline, CDR1 is SGHTA and CDR2 FQGNSA. The CDR3 has 14 residues. The CDR3 DNA sequence: TGTGCCAGCAGCTTGGGTCAGGGAAATTATGGCTACACCTTC. As protein: CASSLGQGNYGYTF.